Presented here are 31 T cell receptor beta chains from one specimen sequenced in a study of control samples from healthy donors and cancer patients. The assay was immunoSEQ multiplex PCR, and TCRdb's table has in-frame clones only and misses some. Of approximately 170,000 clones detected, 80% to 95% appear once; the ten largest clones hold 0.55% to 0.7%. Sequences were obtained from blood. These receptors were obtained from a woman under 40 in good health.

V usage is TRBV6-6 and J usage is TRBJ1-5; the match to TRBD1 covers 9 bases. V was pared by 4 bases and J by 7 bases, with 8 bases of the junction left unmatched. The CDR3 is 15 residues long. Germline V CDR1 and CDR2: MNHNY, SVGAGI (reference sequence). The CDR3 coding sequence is TGTGCCAGCAGTTTAATTACAGGGGGCGGCCAGCCCCAGCATTTT. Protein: CASSLITGGGQPQHF.

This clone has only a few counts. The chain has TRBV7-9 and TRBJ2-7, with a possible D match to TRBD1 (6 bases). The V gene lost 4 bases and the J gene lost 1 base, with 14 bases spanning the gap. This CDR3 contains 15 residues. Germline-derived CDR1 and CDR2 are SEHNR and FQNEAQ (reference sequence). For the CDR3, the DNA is TGTGCCAGCAGCTCAGCTGGGACATCGTCCTACGAGCAGTACTTC. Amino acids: CASSSAGTSSYEQYF.

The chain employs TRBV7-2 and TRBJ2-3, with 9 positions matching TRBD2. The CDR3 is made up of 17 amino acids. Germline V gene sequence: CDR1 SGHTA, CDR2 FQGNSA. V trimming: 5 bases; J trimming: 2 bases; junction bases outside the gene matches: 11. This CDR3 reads CASSHSGSGSFTDTQYF. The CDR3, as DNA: TGTGCCAGCAGCCATAGCGGTAGCGGGAGTTTCACAGATACGCAGTATTTT.

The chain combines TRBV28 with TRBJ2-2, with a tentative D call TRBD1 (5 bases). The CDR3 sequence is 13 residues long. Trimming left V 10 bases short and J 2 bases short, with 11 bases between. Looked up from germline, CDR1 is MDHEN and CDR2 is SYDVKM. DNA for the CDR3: TGTGCCACCCTAGACAGTAACACCGGGGAGCTGTTTTTT. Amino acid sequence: CATLDSNTGELFF. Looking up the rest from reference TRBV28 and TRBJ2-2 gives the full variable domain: DVKVTQSSRYLVKRTGEKVFLECVQDMDHENMFWYRQDPGLGLRLIYFSYDVKMKEKGDIPEGYSVSREKKERFSLILESASTNQTSMYLCATLDSNTGELFFGEGSRLTVL.

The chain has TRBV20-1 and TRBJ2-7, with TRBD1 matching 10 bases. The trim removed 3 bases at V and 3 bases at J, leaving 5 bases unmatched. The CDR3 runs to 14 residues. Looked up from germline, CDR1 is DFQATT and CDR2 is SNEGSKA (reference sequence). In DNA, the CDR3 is TGCAGTGCTAGTGGGACAGGGGACCTCTACGAGCAGTACTTC. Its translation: CSASGTGDLYEQYF.

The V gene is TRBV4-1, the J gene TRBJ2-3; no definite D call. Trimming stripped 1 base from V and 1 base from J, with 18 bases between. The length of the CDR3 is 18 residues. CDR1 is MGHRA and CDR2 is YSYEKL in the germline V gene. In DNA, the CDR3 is TGCGCCAGCAGCCAAGCTTTAGACCCCACACCGCGCACAGATACGCAGTATTTT. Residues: CASSQALDPTPRTDTQYF.

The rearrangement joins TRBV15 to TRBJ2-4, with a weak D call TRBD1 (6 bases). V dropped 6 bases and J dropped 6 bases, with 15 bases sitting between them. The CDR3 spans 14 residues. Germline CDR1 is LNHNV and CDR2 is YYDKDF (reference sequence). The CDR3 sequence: CATRAPDRTNIQYF. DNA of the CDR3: TGTGCCACCAGAGCCCCAGACAGGACAAACATTCAGTACTTC.

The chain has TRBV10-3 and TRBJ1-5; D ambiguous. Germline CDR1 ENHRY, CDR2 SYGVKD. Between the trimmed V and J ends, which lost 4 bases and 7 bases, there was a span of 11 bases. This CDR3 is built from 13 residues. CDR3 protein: CAISATGNQPQHF. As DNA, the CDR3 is TGTGCCATCAGTGCAACGGGTAACCAGCCCCAGCATTTT.

CDR3 loop: CASSSFYIRDRDGYTF. The CDR3 DNA sequence: TGTGCCAGCAGTTCCTTTTATATCCGGGACAGGGATGGCTACACCTTC. This chain links TRBV6-5 with TRBJ1-2; 9 nucleotides match TRBD1. Trimming took 4 bases from V and 6 from J; bases not matched to a gene: 12. Germline V CDR1 and CDR2: MNHEY, SVGAGI. The CDR3 is 16 residues long.

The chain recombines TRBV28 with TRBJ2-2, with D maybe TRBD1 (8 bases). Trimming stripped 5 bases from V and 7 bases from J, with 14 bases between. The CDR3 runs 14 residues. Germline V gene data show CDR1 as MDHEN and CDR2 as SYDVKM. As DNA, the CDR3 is TGTGCCAGCAGTCGGGGGGACAGGTACGGGGAGCTGTTTTTT. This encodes CASSRGDRYGELFF.

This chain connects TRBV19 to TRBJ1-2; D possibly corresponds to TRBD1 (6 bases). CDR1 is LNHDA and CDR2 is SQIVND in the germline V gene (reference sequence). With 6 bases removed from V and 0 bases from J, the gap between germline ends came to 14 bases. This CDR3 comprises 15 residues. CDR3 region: CASSQQRGTNYGYTF. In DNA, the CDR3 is TGTGCCAGTAGCCAACAGAGGGGGACTAACTATGGCTACACCTTC.

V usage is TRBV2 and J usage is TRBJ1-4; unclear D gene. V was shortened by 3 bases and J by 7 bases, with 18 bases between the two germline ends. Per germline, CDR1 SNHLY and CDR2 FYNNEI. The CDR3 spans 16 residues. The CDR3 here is CASSEAPTTESEKLFF. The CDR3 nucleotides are TGTGCCAGCAGTGAGGCCCCGACAACAGAAAGTGAAAAACTGTTTTTT.

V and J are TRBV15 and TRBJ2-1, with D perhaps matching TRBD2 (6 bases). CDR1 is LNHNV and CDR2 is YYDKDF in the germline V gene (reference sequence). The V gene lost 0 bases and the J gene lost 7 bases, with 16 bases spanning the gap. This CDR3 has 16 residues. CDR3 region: CATSRDLRRAMNEQFF. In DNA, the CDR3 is TGTGCCACCAGCAGAGATCTAAGGAGGGCCATGAATGAGCAGTTCTTC.

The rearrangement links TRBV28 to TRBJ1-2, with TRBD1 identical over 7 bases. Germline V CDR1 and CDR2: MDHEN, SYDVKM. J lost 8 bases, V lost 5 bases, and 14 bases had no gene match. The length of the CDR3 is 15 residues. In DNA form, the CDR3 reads TGTGCCAGCAGTCTACGGCAACAGGGGCTAAAGGGCTACACCTTC. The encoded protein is CASSLRQQGLKGYTF.

This CDR3 reads CASSPGTKETQYF. DNA for the CDR3: TGTGCCAGCTCACCTGGAACAAAAGAGACCCAGTACTTC. The chain combines TRBV18 with TRBJ2-5; D unclear. Germline V gene data show CDR1 as KGHSH and CDR2 as LQKENI. This CDR3 is 13 amino acids long. The V and J ends lost 3 bases and 3 bases respectively, with 8 bases between them.

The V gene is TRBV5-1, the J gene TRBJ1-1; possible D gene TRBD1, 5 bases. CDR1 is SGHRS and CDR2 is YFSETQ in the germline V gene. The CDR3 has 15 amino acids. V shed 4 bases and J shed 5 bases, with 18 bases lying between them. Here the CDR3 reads CASSVERGGGTEAFF. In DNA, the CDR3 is TGCGCCAGCAGCGTAGAACGGGGCGGGGGGACTGAAGCTTTCTTT. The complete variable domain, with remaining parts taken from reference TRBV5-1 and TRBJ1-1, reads KAGVTQTPRYLIKTRGQQVTLSCSPISGHRSVSWYQQTPGQGLQFLFEYFSETQRNKGNFPGRFSGRQFSNSRSEMNVSTLELGDSALYLCASSVERGGGTEAFFGQGTRLTVV.

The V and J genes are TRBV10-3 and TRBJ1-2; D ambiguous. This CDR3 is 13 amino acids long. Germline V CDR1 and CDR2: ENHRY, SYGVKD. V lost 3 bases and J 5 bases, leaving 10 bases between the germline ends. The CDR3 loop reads CAISDADVYGYTF. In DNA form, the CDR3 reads TGTGCCATCAGTGATGCCGATGTTTATGGCTACACCTTC.

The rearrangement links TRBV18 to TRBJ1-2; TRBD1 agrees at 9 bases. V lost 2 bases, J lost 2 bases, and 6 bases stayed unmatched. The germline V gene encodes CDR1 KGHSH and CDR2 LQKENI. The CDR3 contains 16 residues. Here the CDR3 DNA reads TGTGCCAGCTCACCAGCCACAGGGGGCGACAACTATGGCTACACCTTC. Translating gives CASSPATGGDNYGYTF.

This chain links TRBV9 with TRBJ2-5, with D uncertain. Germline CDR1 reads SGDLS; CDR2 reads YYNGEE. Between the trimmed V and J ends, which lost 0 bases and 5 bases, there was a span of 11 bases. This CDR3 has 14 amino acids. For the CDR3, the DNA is TGTGCCAGCAGCGTAGGGGCCAGCACGGAGACCCAGTACTTC. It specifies CASSVGASTETQYF.

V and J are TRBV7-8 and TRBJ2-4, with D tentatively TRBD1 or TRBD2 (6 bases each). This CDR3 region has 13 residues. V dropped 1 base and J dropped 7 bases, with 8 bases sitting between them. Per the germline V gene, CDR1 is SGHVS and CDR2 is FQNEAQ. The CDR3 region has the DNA TGTGCCAGCAGCTTAGGAGGGGGGAACATTCAGTACTTC. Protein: CASSLGGGNIQYF.

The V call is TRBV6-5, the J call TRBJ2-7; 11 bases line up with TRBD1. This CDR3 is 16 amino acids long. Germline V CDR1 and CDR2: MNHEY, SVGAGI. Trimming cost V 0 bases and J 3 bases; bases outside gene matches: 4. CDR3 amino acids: CASSYSAGQGDYEQYF. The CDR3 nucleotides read TGTGCCAGCAGTTACTCTGCGGGACAGGGGGACTACGAGCAGTACTTC.

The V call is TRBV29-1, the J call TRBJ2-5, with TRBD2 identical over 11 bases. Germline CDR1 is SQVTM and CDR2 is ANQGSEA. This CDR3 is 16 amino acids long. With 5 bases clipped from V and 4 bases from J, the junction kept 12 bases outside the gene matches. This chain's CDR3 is CSVYKGGSGRGETQYF. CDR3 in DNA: TGCAGCGTTTATAAAGGTGGTAGCGGGAGGGGAGAGACCCAGTACTTC.

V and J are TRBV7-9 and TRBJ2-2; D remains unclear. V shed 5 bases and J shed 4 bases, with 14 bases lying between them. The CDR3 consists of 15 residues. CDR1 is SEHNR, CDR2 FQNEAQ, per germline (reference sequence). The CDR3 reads CASSPGQAATGELFF. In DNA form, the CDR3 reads TGTGCCAGCAGCCCCGGGCAGGCTGCCACCGGGGAGCTGTTTTTT.

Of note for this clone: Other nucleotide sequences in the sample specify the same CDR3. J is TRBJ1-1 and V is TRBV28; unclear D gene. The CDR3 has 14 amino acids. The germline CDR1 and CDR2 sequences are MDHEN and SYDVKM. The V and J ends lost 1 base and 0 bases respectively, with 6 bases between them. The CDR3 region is CASSLLGMNTEAFF. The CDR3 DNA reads TGTGCCAGCAGTTTATTAGGGATGAACACTGAAGCTTTCTTT.

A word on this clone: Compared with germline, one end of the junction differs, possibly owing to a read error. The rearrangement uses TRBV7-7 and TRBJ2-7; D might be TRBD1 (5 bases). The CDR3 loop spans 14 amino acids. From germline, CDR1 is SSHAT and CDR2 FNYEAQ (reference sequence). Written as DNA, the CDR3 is TGTGCTAGCACACAACCCCAGGGCCTCTACGAGCAGTACTTC. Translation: CASTQPQGLYEQYF. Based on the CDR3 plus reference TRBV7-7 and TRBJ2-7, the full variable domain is GAGVSQSPRYKVTKRGQDVTLRCDPISSHATLYWYQQALGQGPEFLTYFNYEAQPDKSGLPSDRFSAERPEGSISTLTIQRTEQRDSAMYRCASTQPQGLYEQYFGPGTRLTVT.

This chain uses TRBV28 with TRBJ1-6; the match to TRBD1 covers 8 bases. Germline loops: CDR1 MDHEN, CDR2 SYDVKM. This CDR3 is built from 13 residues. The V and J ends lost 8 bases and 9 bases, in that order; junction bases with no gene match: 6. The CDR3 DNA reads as TGTGCCAGCCTCGGACAGGGACGTTCACCCCTCCACTTT. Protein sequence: CASLGQGRSPLHF.

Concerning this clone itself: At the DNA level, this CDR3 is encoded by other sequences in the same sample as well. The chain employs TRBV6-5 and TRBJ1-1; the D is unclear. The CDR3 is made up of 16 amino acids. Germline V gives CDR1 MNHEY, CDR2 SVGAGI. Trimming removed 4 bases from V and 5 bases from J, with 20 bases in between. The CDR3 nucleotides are TGTGCCAGCAGTTCCCCACGGCGAGGTCGAGGAACTGAAGCTTTCTTT. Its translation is CASSSPRRGRGTEAFF.

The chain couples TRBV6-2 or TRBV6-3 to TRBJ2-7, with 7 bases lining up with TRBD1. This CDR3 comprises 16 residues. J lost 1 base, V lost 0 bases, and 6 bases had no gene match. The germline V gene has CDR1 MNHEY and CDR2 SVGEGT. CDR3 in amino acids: CASSYSRGPRSYEQYF. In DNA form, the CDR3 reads TGTGCCAGCAGTTACTCGAGGGGGCCTAGGTCCTACGAGCAGTACTTC.

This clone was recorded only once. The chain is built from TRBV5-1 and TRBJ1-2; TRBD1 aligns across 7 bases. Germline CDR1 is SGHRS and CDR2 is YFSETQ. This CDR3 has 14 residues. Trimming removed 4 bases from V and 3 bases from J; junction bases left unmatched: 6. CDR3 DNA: TGCGCCAGCAGCCTGCAGGGGGGTCACTATGGCTACACCTTC. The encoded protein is CASSLQGGHYGYTF.

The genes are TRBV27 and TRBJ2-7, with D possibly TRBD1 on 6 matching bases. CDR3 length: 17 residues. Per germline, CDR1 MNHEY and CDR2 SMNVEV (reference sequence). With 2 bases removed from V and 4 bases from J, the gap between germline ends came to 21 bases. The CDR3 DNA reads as TGTGCCAGCAGTTTAACAGGGCGCCCCGCGGGCTTTTACGAGCAGTACTTC. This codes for CASSLTGRPAGFYEQYF.

CDR3 residues: CASSGAGASGANVLTF. The CDR3 DNA reads as TGTGCCAGCAGTGGTGCGGGGGCCTCTGGGGCCAACGTCCTGACTTTC. V is TRBV25-1 and J is TRBJ2-6, with D perhaps TRBD2 (7 bases). This CDR3 region has 16 residues. CDR1 MGHDK and CDR2 SYGVNS come from the germline V gene. Between the trimmed V and J ends, which lost 4 bases and 0 bases, there was a span of 10 bases.